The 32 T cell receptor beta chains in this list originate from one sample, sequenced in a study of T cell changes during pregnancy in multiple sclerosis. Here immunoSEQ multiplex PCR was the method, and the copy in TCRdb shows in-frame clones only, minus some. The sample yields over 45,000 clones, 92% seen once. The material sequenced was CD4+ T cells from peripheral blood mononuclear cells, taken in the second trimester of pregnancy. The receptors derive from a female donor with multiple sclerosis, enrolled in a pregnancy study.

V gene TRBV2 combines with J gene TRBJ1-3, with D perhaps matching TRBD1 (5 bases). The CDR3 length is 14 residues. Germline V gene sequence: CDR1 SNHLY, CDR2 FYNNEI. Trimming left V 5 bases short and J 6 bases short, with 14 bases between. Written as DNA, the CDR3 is TGTGCCAGCAGTCCGGCCCAGGGTGTAAACACCATATATTTT. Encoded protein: CASSPAQGVNTIYF.

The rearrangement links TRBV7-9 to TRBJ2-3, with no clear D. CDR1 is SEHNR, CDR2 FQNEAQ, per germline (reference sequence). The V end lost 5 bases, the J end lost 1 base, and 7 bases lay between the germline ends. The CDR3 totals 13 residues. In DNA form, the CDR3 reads TGTGCCAGCAGCCCCCCCGGCACAGATACGCAGTATTTT. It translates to CASSPPGTDTQYF.

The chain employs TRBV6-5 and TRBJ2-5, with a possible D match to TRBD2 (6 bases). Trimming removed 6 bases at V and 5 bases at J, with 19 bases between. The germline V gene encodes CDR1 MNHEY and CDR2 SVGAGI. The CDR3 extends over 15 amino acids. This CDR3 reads CASRPEGGAYETQYF. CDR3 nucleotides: TGTGCCAGCAGGCCGGAGGGCGGAGCCTACGAGACCCAGTACTTC.

This chain's CDR3 is CASSYGTSGTSYEQYF. CDR3 nucleotide sequence: TGTGCCAGCAGTTACGGGACTAGCGGTACCTCCTACGAGCAGTACTTC. The chain recombines TRBV6-6 with TRBJ2-7; TRBD2 aligns across 11 bases. V shed 2 bases and J 0 bases; nucleotides not matched to a gene: 3. Germline-derived CDR1 and CDR2 are MNHNY and SVGAGI (reference sequence). The CDR3 totals 16 residues.

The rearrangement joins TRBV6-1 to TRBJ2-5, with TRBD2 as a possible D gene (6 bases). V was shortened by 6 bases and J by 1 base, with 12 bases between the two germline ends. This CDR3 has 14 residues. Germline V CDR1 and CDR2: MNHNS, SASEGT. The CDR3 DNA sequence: TGTGCCAGCAGCCTTGGGACTTTCCAAGAGACCCAGTACTTC. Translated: CASSLGTFQETQYF.

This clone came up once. CDR3 in DNA: TGTGCCAGCAGCCTCCCGGACAGGGGCGGCTATGGCTACACCTTC. This sequence encodes CASSLPDRGGYGYTF. V is TRBV7-4 and J is TRBJ1-2, with 9 bases fitting TRBD1. This CDR3 region has 15 residues. The V gene end was trimmed by 5 bases and the J gene end by 4 bases; junction bases not matched to a gene: 8. The germline V gene encodes CDR1 SGHVT and CDR2 SQSDAQ.

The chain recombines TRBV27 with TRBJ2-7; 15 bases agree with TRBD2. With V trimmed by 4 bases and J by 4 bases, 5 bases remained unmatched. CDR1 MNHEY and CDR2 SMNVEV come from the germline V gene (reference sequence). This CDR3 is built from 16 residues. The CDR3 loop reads CASSSGTSGRTYEQYF. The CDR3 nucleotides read TGTGCCAGCAGTTCCGGGACTAGCGGGAGGACTTACGAGCAGTACTTC.

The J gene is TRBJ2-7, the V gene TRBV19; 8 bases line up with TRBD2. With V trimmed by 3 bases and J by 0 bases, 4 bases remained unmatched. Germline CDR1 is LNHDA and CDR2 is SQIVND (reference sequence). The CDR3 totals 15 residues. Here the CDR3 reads CASSISGAISYEQYF. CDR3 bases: TGTGCCAGTAGTATTAGCGGGGCCATCTCCTACGAGCAGTACTTC.

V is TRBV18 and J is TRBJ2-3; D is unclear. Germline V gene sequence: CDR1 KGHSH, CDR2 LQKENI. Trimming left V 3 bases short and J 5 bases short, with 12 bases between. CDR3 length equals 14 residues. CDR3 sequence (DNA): TGTGCCAGCTCACCTCTCGGTCGTTTAGATACGCAGTATTTT. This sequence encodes CASSPLGRLDTQYF.

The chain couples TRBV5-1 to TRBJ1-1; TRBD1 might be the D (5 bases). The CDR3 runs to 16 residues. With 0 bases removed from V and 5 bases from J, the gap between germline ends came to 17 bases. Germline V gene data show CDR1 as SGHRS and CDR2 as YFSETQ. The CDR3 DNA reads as TGCGCCAGCAGCTTGGAAGGCGGGGGAAGAGGGACTGAAGCTTTCTTT. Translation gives CASSLEGGGRGTEAFF.

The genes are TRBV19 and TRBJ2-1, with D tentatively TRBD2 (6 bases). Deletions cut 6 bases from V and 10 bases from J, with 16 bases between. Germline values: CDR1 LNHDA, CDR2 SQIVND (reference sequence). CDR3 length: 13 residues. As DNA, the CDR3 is TGTGCCAGTAGACCGGGAGCCGGCGGGGAGCAGTTCTTC. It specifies CASRPGAGGEQFF.

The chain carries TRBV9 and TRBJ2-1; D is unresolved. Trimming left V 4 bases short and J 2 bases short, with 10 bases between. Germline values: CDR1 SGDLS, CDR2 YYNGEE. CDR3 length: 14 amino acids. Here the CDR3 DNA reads TGTGCCAGCAGCCCCCTCGGTCCCTACAATGAGCAGTTCTTC. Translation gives CASSPLGPYNEQFF.

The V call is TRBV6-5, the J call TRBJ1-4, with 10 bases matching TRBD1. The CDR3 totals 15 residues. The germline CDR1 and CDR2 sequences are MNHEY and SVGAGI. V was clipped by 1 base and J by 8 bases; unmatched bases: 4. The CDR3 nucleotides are TGTGCCAGCAGTTACTTTGGACAGGGGGACGAAAAACTGTTTTTT. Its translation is CASSYFGQGDEKLFF.

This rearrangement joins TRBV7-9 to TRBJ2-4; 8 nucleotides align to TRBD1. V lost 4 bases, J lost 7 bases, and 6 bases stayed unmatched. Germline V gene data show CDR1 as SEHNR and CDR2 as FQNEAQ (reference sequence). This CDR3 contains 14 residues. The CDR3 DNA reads TGTGCCAGCAGCTCCAGGGGGCTGCGGAACATTCAGTACTTC. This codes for CASSSRGLRNIQYF.

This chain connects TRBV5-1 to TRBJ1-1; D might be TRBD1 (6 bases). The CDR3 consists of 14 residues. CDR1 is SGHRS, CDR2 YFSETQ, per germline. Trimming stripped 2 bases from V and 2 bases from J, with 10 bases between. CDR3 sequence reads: CASSFGTPNTEAFF. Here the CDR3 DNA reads TGCGCCAGCAGCTTCGGGACACCAAACACTGAAGCTTTCTTT.

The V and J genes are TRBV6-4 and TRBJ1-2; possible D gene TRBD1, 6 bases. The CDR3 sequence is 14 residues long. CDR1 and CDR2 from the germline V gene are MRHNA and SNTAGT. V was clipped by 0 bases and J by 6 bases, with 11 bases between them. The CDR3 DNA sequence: TGTGCCAGCAGTGACTCGGGGGGGGCGGATGGCTACACCTTC. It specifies CASSDSGGADGYTF.

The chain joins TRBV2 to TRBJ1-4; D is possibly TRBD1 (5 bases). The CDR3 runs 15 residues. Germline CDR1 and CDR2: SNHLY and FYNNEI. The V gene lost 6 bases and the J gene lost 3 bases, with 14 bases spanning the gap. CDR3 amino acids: CASRDPGLANEKLFF. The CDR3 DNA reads TGTGCCAGCAGGGATCCAGGGTTAGCTAATGAAAAACTGTTTTTT.

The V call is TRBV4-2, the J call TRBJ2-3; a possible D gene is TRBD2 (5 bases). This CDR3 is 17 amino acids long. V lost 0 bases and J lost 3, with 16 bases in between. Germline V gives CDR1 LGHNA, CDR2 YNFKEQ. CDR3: CASSQDRGSSGTDTQYF. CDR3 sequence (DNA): TGTGCCAGCAGCCAAGATCGAGGTAGTTCGGGGACAGATACGCAGTATTTT.

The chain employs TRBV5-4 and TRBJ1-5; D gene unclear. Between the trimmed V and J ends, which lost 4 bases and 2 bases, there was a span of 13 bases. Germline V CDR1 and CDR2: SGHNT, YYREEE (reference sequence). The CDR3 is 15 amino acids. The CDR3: CASSEGTLGNQPQHF. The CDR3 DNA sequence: TGTGCCAGCAGCGAGGGCACCCTTGGCAATCAGCCCCAGCATTTT.

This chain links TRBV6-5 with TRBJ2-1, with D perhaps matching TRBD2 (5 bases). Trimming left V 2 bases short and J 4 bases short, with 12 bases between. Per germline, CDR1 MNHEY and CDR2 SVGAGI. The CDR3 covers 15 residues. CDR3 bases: TGTGCCAGCAGTTACAGTGGGAGCCTTTACAATGAGCAGTTCTTC. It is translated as CASSYSGSLYNEQFF.

The CDR3 region is CASSFMGPTGGNTGELFF. Written as DNA, the CDR3 is TGTGCCAGCAGCTTCATGGGACCGACAGGGGGGAATACCGGGGAGCTGTTTTTT. The chain has TRBV7-6 and TRBJ2-2; TRBD1 matches at 9 bases. Germline V gives CDR1 SGHVS, CDR2 FNYEAQ. V dropped 3 bases and J dropped 5; count of bases not matched to a gene: 13. This CDR3 spans 18 amino acids. Filled out from reference TRBV7-6 and TRBJ2-2, the complete variable domain reads GAGVSQSPRYKVTKRGQDVALRCDPISGHVSLYWYRQALGQGPEFLTYFNYEAQQDKSGLPNDRFSAERPEGSISTLTIQRTEQRDSAMYRCASSFMGPTGGNTGELFFGEGSRLTVL.

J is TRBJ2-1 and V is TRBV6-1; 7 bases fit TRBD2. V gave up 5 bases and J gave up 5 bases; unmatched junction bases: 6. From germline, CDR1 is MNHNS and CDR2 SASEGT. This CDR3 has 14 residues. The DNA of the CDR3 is TGTGCCAGCAGTCGAGGGGCGGGGGACAATGAGCAGTTCTTC. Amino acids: CASSRGAGDNEQFF.

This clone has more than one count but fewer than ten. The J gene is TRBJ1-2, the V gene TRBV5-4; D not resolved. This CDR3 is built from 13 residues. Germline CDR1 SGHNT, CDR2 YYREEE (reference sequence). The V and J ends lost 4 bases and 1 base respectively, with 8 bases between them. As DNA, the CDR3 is TGTGCCAGCAGCGCCCTACGTAACTATGGCTACACCTTC. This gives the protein CASSALRNYGYTF.

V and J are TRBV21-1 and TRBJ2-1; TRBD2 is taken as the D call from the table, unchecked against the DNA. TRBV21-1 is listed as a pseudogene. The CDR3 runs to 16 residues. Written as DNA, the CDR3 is TGTGCCAGCAGCAAAGACTCGCGGGAGGACTACAATGAGCAGTTCTTC. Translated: CASSKDSREDYNEQFF.

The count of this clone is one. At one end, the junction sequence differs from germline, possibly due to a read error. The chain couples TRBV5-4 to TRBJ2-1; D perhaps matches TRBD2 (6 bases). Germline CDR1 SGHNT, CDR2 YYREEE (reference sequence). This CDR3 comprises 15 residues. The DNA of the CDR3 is TGTGCCAGCAGCTTGGAAGGAGGGCCCTACAGTGAGCAGTTCTTC. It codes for CASSLEGGPYSEQFF.

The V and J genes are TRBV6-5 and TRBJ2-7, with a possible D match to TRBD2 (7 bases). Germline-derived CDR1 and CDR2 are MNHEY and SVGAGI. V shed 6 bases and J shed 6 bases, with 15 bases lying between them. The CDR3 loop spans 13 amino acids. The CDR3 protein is CASSPPGGGEQYF. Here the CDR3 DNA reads TGTGCCAGCAGCCCCCCGGGGGGCGGCGAGCAGTACTTC.

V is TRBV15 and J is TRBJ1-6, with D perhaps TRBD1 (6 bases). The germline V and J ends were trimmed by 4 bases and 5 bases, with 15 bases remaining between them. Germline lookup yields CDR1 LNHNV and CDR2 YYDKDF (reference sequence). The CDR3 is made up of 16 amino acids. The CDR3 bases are TGTGCCACCAGCATTATACCACAGGGAGATAATTCACCCCTCCACTTT. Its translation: CATSIIPQGDNSPLHF.

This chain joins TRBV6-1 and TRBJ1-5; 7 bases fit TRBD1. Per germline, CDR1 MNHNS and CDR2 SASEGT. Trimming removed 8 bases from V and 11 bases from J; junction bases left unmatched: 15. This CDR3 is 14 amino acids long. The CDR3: CASATGMRVAAQHF. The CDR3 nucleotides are TGTGCCAGCGCGACAGGGATGAGGGTGGCCGCCCAGCATTTT.

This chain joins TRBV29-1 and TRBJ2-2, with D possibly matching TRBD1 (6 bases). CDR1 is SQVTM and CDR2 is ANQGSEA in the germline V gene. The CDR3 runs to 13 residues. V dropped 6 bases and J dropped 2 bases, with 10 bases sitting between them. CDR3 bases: TGCAGCGTGCGACAGGTTAACACCGGGGAGCTGTTTTTT. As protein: CSVRQVNTGELFF.

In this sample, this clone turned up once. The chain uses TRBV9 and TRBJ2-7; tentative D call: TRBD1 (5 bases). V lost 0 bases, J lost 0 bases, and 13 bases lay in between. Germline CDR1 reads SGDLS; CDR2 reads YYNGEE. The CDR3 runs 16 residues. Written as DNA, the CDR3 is TGTGCCAGCAGCGTAGGGGGCAGCTCGGCCTCCTACGAGCAGTACTTC. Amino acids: CASSVGGSSASYEQYF.

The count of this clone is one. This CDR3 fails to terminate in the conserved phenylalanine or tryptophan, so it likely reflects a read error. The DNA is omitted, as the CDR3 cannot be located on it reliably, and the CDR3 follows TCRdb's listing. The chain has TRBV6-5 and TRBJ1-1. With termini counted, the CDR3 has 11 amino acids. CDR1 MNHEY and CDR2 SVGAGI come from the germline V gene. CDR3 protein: CASSSLRRVGG.

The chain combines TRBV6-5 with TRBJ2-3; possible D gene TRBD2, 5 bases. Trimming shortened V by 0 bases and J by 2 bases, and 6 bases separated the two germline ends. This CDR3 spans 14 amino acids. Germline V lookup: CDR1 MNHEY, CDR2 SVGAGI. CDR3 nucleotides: TGTGCCAGCAGTTACTCGAGGGCCACAGATACGCAGTATTTT. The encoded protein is CASSYSRATDTQYF.